This TCR beta chain stems from a study of T cells in women clearing cervical HPV infection. Background on the study: With HLA typing for only a few women, HLA confounding remains possible.

The CDR3 is made up of 12 amino acids. Germline V gene sequence: CDR1 SGHTA, CDR2 FQGNSA. As regards this clone: The sequenced fragment ends 3 residues before the CDR3 boundary, so the rest is inferred from the germline J gene.

This table comes from immunoSEQ multiplex PCR, and its TCRdb copy is limited to in-frame clones, with some not included. Found here are more than 30,000 clones; the top ten clones hold about 18%. This clonotype was obtained from a woman aged 18-70 years with a cervical HPV16 infection that either progressed to CIN3+ or cleared (not recorded which). The chain carries TRBV7-2 and TRBJ1-4; weak D call: TRBD1 (6 bases). The sample comprised blood buffy coat. The DNA read from the CDR3 is TGTGCCAGCAGCTTAGGACAGGTCGTA. It translates to CASSLGQVV. The whole CDR3 reads CASSLGQVVLFF.